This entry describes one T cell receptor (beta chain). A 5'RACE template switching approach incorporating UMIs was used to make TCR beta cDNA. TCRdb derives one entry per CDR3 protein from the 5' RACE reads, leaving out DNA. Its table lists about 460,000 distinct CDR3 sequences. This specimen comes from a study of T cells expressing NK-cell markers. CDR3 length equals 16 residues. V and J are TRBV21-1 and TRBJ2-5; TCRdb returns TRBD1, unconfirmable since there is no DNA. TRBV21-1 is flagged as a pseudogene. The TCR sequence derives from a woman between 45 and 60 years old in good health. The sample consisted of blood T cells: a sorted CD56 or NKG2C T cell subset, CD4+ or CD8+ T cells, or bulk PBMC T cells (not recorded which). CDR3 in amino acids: CASIPYSGTAEETQYF.